The subject of this entry is one T cell receptor (beta chain). The clone's antigen remains unknown. The sample holds no much larger clone one base away, and base qualities are not on file. This specimen's time point label, interpreted: cycle 2 day 1 (C2D1) of nivolumab. Every trial patient had relapsed after autologous stem cell transplantation, and cohorts A, B and C differed in prior brentuximab vedotin exposure. A total of 50 to 70 patients with relapsed/refractory classical Hodgkin lymphoma made up the trial cohort, and each patient's best overall response was complete response, partial response or progressive disease. Single-agent nivolumab was administered to trial patients in the multi-cohort phase II CheckMate 205 trial. Best overall response was determined by an independent review committee according to the 2007 International Working Group response criteria. Trial PBMCs were collected just before the start of nivolumab (C1D1) and during therapy at cycle 2 day 1 and cycle 4 day 1. Peripheral blood was collected in 8 mL Vacutainer Cell Preparation Tubes, from which PBMCs were isolated by centrifugation and then cryopreserved.

The Qiagen DNeasy kit was used to extract genomic DNA both from unsorted PBMCs and from the negatively selected CD4+ and CD8+ fractions. Using primers that anneal to V and J segments, immunoSEQ multiplex PCR amplified the TCR beta CDR3 regions. A synthetic immune receptor repertoire was used to minimize amplification bias, and remaining bias was computationally removed after sequencing. Per the authors' processing: Repertoire diversity was quantified as the Shannon entropy index using custom Python scripts. The unsorted, CD4+ and CD8+ repertoires were each analyzed separately, with the exception of combined analyses, where CD4+ and CD8+ sequences were merged in silico. A clone counted as expanded when the clone's frequency after treatment rose at least 2-fold relative to C1D1, and clones undetected at baseline were given a pseudocount of 0.5. Singleton clones were defined as clones with 0 or 1 copy at C1D1, and non-singleton clones were defined as clones with 2 or more copies. Clones expanded in unsorted samples were assigned a CD4+, CD8+ or unknown annotation through matching of protein sequences in sorted samples from the same patient. Wilcoxon tests on paired samples were used to test diversity changes from C1D1 to C4D1. Held by TCRdb, this immuneACCESS table contains in-frame sequences only and omits some clones. Under half of the omission traces to an unresolved V gene where checked; the cause of the rest is unknown. Clonal size and the V and J genes are those of that table, whereas D and trimming came from the DNA. This sample has 150,000 or so clones in its table, and 78% of those were observed once. Over 7.5% of the sample is taken by the ten largest.

The sample is drawn from a study of PD-1 blockade in classical Hodgkin lymphoma (dated by TCRdb to 2018 to 2021). With regard to the full study: Nivolumab dosing was 3 mg/kg intravenously every 2 weeks, continuing until either disease progression or unacceptable toxicity. A peripheral blood immune signature of response to PD-1 blockade in classical Hodgkin lymphoma was defined using TCR beta sequencing and CyTOF. The paper as a whole reports these results and caveats: Trial patients with a complete response had baseline diversity similar to that of newly diagnosed patients, while partial responders and progressors had significantly lower diversity. CD4+ but not CD8+ TCR diversity rose significantly by C4D1 (p=0.0027 vs p=0.16), most apparent in complete responders (p=0.02). Baseline TCR diversity was reported as lower in newly diagnosed patients than in healthy donors, and lower still in relapsed/refractory patients. The study was limited to a single clinical trial cohort, and causes of repertoire differences, possibly disease activity or prior therapy, remained undefined. Patients starting nivolumab less than 1 year after ASCT had lower diversity and were excluded from later analyses to avoid confounding by immune reconstitution.

The material was peripheral blood mononuclear cells (PBMCs), obtained before the second cycle of nivolumab. The source is a human donor with classical Hodgkin lymphoma.

The bases read TGTGCCAGCAGCTTAGCTGGCGGGAGGGCGGGGGAGCAGTACTTC. Its translation is CASSLAGGRAGEQYF. This chain joins TRBV7-8 to TRBJ2-7; 9 middle bases align to TRBD2. The CDR3 starts with the cysteine, ends with the phenylalanine, and has 15 residues. Only the CDR3 DNA is retained, 45 bases long and in frame from the first base. As encoded in the germline V gene, CDR1 is SGHVS while CDR2 is FQNEAQ. Ends trimmed: V by 0 bases, J by 7 bases; bases unmatched to a gene: 7.